This T cell receptor (beta chain) is drawn from a study of cytomegalovirus exposure and HLA in healthy donors. General study points: The authors later linked a missense DCLRE1C variant to TCR beta V- and J-gene trimming. The study labeled 164 TCR beta chains cytomegalovirus-associated.

In the PCR, 60 Vbeta and 13 Jbeta primers were used. Data came from immunoSEQ multiplex PCR; TCRdb stores just in-frame clones and leaves some out. Of 200,000 to 250,000 clones detected, around four fifths appear once; the ten largest clones hold around 3.9%. Details on this clone: Its antigen is currently unknown.

V lost 2 bases to trimming and J lost 5 bases; unmatched junction nucleotides: 5. This CDR3 region has 14 residues. In germline, CDR1 is LNHDA, CDR2 SQIVND (reference sequence). Sequencing input: PBMCs. This sequence joins TRBV19 and TRBJ2-7; 8 positions match TRBD1. This sequence was found in a male donor in good health and CMV-seronegative. CDR3 sequence reads: CASSITQGAHEQYF. CDR3 sequence (DNA): TGTGCCAGTAGTATAACCCAGGGGGCCCACGAGCAGTACTTC.